This paragraph covers one TCR beta chain sequence. The antigen this receptor binds is unknown. No quality values exist for individual bases; no much larger clone is one base distant. The receptor library was made with the immunoSEQ multiplex PCR assay. Each sample was run at survey resolution as two replicates of approximately 200 ng apiece, for a total of 400 ng of DNA. The hsTCRB kit detected rearranged TCRB sequences in genomic DNA using multiplex PCR primers targeting V and J genes. To amplify the CDR3 region, the first PCR ran for around 30 cycles with the QIAGEN Multiplex PCR Kit. A second PCR of approximately 8 cycles attached sample barcodes and Illumina adapters to each replicate. Pooled libraries were quantified with a QuantStudio 6 and the KAPA library quantification kit. About 15 pM of pooled libraries were sequenced on an Illumina MiSeq with 156-cycle single-end reads and a 15-cycle index read. In the paper's pipeline: Of roughly 170,000 unique clonotypes, about 1.7% were flagged by VDJdb annotation as previously reported viral-epitope-specific. The immunoSEQ Data Assistant and immunoSEQ Analyzer turned the raw reads into TCRB repertoires that were normalized and annotated. Clonotype analysis used the immunarch R package version 0.6.5 and BioAnalyzer. Richness was estimated after downsampling every repertoire to the clone count of the smallest repertoire. Clonotypes were classified as expanded, contracted or novel by Fisher's exact tests, with novel defined as zero frequency before treatment. Significantly changed CDR3 beta sequences were clustered with GLIPH2 using simulation_depth=1000 and kmer_min_depth=3, and CDR3s shorter than five residues were excluded. TCRdb provides this immuneACCESS table in a form limited to in-frame rearrangements. Some clones are lacking; in checked studies, under half of them reflect an unresolved V gene, and why the rest are absent is not known. V, J and clone size reflect that table, while D and trimming were determined from the DNA. This sample is represented by some 4,000 clones; 70% to 90% of them were singletons. The ten largest clones add up to 15% to 17% of the sample.

T-cell subsets were not sorted, so the analysis was performed on bulk bone marrow. Bone marrow from about a dozen myelodysplastic syndrome patients, collected before and after hypomethylating agent therapy, underwent immunosequencing of the TCR beta CDR3 regions. For longitudinal repertoire tracking, a baseline bone marrow plus two to three bone marrows at different post-treatment timepoints were contributed by each patient. Whole bone marrow served as the source for genomic DNA extraction, with DNA quality checked using TapeStation, NanoDrop OneC and PicoGreen assays. CDR3 length: 15 amino acids, cysteine to phenylalanine. The read is trimmed to its CDR3 DNA, 45 bases read in frame from base 1. CDR1 and CDR2 are read off the germline V gene (reference sequence) as SGHNT and YYREEE. Here V drops 0 bases and J drops 4 bases, and the junction holds 3 bases not matched to any gene. This entry belongs to a study of hypomethylating agent response in myelodysplastic syndrome (dated by TCRdb to the early 2020s). Regarding the complete study: The hypomethylating agents azacitidine (about 75% of the 11) or decitabine (3 of 11) were used to treat the patients. On average the patients were 72.2 +/- 6.3 years old, and a diploid cytogenetic profile was seen most often. TET2 was the most frequent mutation, present in about 50% of the 11 patients. Roughly six patients responded with complete response or hematologic improvement, and roughly 5 patients were non-responders. The cohort was composed of roughly ten male and a couple of female myelodysplastic syndrome patients. Response was defined as complete response or hematologic improvement, and any patient who met neither criterion was considered a non-responder.

Overall study results and their limits: A possible recognition of novel MDS antigens by the shared GLIPH2 clusters was not confirmed and needs experimental validation. Richness, rarefaction diversity and clonality did not change significantly after hypomethylating agent treatment, across all patients or within response groups. Only about a dozen patients were analyzed, making the cohort small. Novel clonotypes were found to emerge more often in responders, whereas more contracted clonotypes were observed in non-responders after treatment. The healthy control donors were not matched in age to the MDS patients, and this mismatch could have affected the comparison between MDS and healthy donors.

The sequence was collected from a human donor with myelodysplastic syndrome. The sample in question was bone marrow, obtained before or after starting hypomethylating agent treatment for myelodysplastic syndrome (not recorded which). The chain links TRBV5-4 with TRBJ1-4; 7 bases in the middle match TRBD1. DNA sequence: TGTGCCAGCAGCTTGGGGGGACAGATTAATGAAAAACTGTTTTTT. Translated, this is CASSLGGQINEKLFF.